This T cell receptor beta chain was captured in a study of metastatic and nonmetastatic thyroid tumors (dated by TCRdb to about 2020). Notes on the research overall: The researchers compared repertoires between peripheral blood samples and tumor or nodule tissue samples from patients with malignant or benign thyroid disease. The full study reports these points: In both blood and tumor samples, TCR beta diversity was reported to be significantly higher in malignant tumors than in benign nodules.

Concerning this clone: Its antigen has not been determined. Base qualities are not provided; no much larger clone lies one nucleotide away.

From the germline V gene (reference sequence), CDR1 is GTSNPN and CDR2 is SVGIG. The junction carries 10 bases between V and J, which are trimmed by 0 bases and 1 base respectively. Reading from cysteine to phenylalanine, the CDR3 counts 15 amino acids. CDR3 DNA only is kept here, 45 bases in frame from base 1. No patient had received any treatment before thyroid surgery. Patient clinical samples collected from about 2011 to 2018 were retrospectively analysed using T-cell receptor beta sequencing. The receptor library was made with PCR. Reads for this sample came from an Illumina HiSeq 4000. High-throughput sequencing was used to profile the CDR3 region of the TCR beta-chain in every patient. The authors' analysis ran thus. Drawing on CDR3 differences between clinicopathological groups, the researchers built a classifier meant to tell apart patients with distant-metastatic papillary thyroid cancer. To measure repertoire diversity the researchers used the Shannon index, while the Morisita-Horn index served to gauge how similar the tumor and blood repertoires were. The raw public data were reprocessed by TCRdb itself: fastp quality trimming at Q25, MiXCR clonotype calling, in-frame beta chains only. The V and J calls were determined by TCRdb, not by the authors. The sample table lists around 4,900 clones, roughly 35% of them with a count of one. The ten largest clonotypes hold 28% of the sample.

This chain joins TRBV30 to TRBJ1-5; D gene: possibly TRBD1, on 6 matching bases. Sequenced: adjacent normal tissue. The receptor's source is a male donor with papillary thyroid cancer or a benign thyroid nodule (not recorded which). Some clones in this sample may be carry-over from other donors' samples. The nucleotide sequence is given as TGTGCCTGGAGTGTATCAGGGGCGAGCAATCAGCCCCAGCATTTT. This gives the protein CAWSVSGASNQPQHF.